A single sample is the source of the 4 T cell receptor beta chains below, sequenced in a study of CD8+ T cells in alopecia areata. cDNA prepared by RNA extraction and subsequent reverse transcription served as the template for sequencing. Some clones are missing from TCRdb's copy, which holds only in-frame ones; the method was immunoSEQ multiplex PCR. Among approximately 150,000 clones, 62% were seen once, and the ten largest hold 30% to 45%. Input material: CD8+ T cells sorted from blood. The receptors were gathered from a human donor in good health.

The V gene is TRBV27, the J gene TRBJ2-1, with unresolved D. The CDR3 is 14 amino acids. The germline V gene has CDR1 MNHEY and CDR2 SMNVEV (reference sequence). Trimming pared 2 bases from V and 8 bases from J, leaving 13 bases between. CDR3 DNA sequence: TGTGCCAGCAGTTTAAATAAGCCGTTGGATGAGCAGTTCTTC. Translation gives CASSLNKPLDEQFF.

This clone has only a few counts. The J gene is TRBJ2-6, the V gene TRBV29-1; D perhaps matches TRBD2 (6 bases). The length of the CDR3 is 16 residues. Per the germline V gene, CDR1 is SQVTM and CDR2 is ANQGSEA. V lost 6 bases and J 4 bases, leaving 19 bases between the germline ends. CDR3: CSVFLRSGVGANVLTF. CDR3 coding DNA: TGCAGCGTGTTCCTCCGTTCGGGGGTAGGGGCCAACGTCCTGACTTTC.

The chain carries TRBV7-9 and TRBJ1-2; D is perhaps TRBD1 (5 bases). Trimming stripped 7 bases from V and 4 bases from J, with 13 bases between. This CDR3 is built from 13 residues. CDR1 is SEHNR and CDR2 is FQNEAQ in the germline V gene (reference sequence). The CDR3 reads CASNGQLGYGYTF. Written as DNA, the CDR3 is TGTGCCAGCAACGGACAATTGGGCTATGGCTACACCTTC. The whole variable domain, filled in from reference TRBV7-9 and TRBJ1-2, reads DTGVSQNPRHKITKRGQNVTFRCDPISEHNRLYWYRQTLGQGPEFLTYFQNEAQLEKSRLLSDRFSAERPKGSFSTLEIQRTEQGDSAMYLCASNGQLGYGYTFGSGTRLTVV.

This chain uses TRBV2 with TRBJ2-7; D may match TRBD1 or TRBD2 (5 bases each). This CDR3 is built from 13 residues. Germline assignment: CDR1 SNHLY and CDR2 FYNNEI. V lost 8 bases, J lost 1 base, and 12 bases lay in between. DNA for the CDR3: TGTGCCAGCCTCCGGGACCGATCCTACGAGCAGTACTTC. It specifies CASLRDRSYEQYF.